Below are 26 T cell receptor beta chains sequenced from a single sample in a study of cytomegalovirus exposure and HLA in healthy donors. The study ran its PCR with 60 Vbeta and 13 Jbeta primers. TCRdb's copy holds only in-frame clones and misses some; the assay was immunoSEQ multiplex PCR. Altogether approximately 42,000 clones are present, over 70% being singletons, with the ten largest covering about 2.9%. Specimen: PBMCs. Every receptor here comes from a man in his forties or fifties in good health and CMV-seronegative.

The rearrangement joins TRBV18 to TRBJ1-1; TRBD1 might be the D (5 bases). The CDR3 has 13 amino acids. CDR1 and CDR2 (germline): KGHSH, LQKENI. Trimming stripped 6 bases from V and 2 bases from J, with 10 bases between. CDR3 amino acids: CASSPTGNTEAFF. For the CDR3, the DNA is TGTGCCAGCTCGCCCACAGGAAACACTGAAGCTTTCTTT.

The gene calls are TRBV28 and TRBJ1-4, with 11 positions matching TRBD1. J gave up 6 bases and V 3 bases, and 6 bases lay outside the gene matches. Germline V gene sequence: CDR1 MDHEN, CDR2 SYDVKM. This CDR3 is built from 16 residues. CDR3 DNA sequence: TGTGCCAGCAGTTTCTCCGGACAGGGGGCGGATGAAAAACTGTTTTTT. This encodes CASSFSGQGADEKLFF.

V usage is TRBV28 and J usage is TRBJ2-7; D perhaps matches TRBD1 (6 bases). This CDR3 region has 16 residues. Germline loops: CDR1 MDHEN, CDR2 SYDVKM. Trimming removed 5 bases at V and 7 bases at J, with 24 bases between. CDR3 sequence (DNA): TGTGCCAGCAGTCCGTATACAGGGAGAAGGGGTGAAGAGCAGTACTTC. As protein: CASSPYTGRRGEEQYF.

V gene TRBV15 combines with J gene TRBJ2-3, with TRBD2 identical over 7 bases. The CDR3 covers 11 residues. The ends lost 5 bases at V and 11 bases at J; junction bases unmatched: 4. Looked up from germline, CDR1 is LNHNV and CDR2 is YYDKDF (reference sequence). This CDR3 reads CATSGPGGQYF. In DNA, the CDR3 is TGTGCCACCAGCGGGCCGGGAGGGCAGTATTTT.

The chain carries TRBV7-2 and TRBJ2-1; 8 bases align to TRBD1. This CDR3 spans 14 amino acids. Germline V lookup: CDR1 SGHTA, CDR2 FQGNSA. Unmatched junction bases numbered 8, after V lost 7 bases and J lost 6 bases. The DNA for the CDR3 is TGTGCCAGCAACAGGGGGGCGACCCTCAATGAGCAGTTCTTC. This translates into CASNRGATLNEQFF.

This sequence joins TRBV5-1 and TRBJ2-7; D possibly corresponds to TRBD2 (7 bases). The CDR3 has 16 amino acids. Looked up from germline, CDR1 is SGHRS and CDR2 is YFSETQ. V was cut by 4 bases and J by 4 bases, with 21 bases left in between. The CDR3 region has the DNA TGCGCCAGCAGCCTGGGAGGGGGGGGACCTACATACGAGCAGTACTTC. This encodes CASSLGGGGPTYEQYF.

The chain couples TRBV13 to TRBJ2-4; TRBD1 aligns across 8 bases. CDR1 is PRHDT, CDR2 FYEKMQ, per germline (reference sequence). The CDR3 has 15 amino acids. V shed 5 bases, J shed 1 base, and the junction held 4 bases outside the gene matches. The CDR3 bases are TGTGCCAGCAGCGACAGGGGAGAGGCCAAAAACATTCAGTACTTC. This encodes CASSDRGEAKNIQYF.

The chain recombines TRBV5-1 with TRBJ1-1; a weak D match, TRBD1 (6 bases). V was trimmed by 2 bases and J by 2 bases, leaving 10 bases between them. The CDR3 runs to 14 residues. Germline lookup yields CDR1 SGHRS and CDR2 YFSETQ. The CDR3, as DNA: TGCGCCAGCAGCTTAACAGGGAAAAACACTGAAGCTTTCTTT. Protein: CASSLTGKNTEAFF.

The chain carries TRBV4-1 and TRBJ1-5; possibly TRBD1 for D (6 bases). V lost 1 base and J lost 9, with 10 bases in between. The CDR3 has 13 amino acids. Per germline, CDR1 MGHRA and CDR2 YSYEKL. The chain's CDR3 is CASSQVGQRPQHF. CDR3 DNA: TGCGCCAGCAGCCAAGTCGGACAGCGGCCCCAGCATTTT.

This chain uses TRBV9 with TRBJ1-6, with D perhaps matching TRBD1 (6 bases). The CDR3 runs to 16 residues. Germline CDR1 reads SGDLS; CDR2 reads YYNGEE. Deletions cut 0 bases from V and 5 bases from J, with 12 bases between. The CDR3 spells CASSVGVQGHNSPLHF. In DNA form, the CDR3 reads TGTGCCAGCAGCGTAGGGGTACAGGGCCATAATTCACCCCTCCACTTT.

CDR3 nucleotide sequence: TGTGCCAGCAGCCTGCTACTGGGGCACGGCAATGAGCAGTTCTTC. Translated: CASSLLLGHGNEQFF. This chain joins TRBV11-2 and TRBJ2-1, with a weak D call TRBD1 (5 bases). The germline V and J ends were trimmed by 5 bases and 6 bases, with 17 bases remaining between them. This CDR3 is built from 15 residues. Germline V gives CDR1 SGHAT, CDR2 FQNNGV. Together with reference TRBV11-2 and TRBJ2-1, the CDR3 gives the full variable domain: EAGVAQSPRYKIIEKRQSVAFWCNPISGHATLYWYQQILGQGPKLLIQFQNNGVVDDSQLPKDRFSAERLKGVDSTLKIQPAKLEDSAVYLCASSLLLGHGNEQFFGPGTRLTVL.

This clone was counted a few times. The CDR3 DNA reads TGTGCCAGCAGTTTTTACTCCGAGAACACTGAAGCTTTCTTT. Its protein is CASSFYSENTEAFF. This sequence joins TRBV27 and TRBJ1-1; D gene uncertain. The CDR3 covers 14 residues. Between the trimmed V and J ends, which lost 3 bases and 1 base, there was a span of 9 bases. Germline V gives CDR1 MNHEY, CDR2 SMNVEV (reference sequence).

The chain is built from TRBV29-1 and TRBJ2-1; 10 bases match TRBD2. The CDR3 contains 15 residues. V was clipped by 4 bases and J by 4 bases; unmatched bases: 7. Germline values: CDR1 SQVTM, CDR2 ANQGSEA. The CDR3 region is CSVGAGLAAYNEQFF. DNA of the CDR3: TGCAGCGTTGGTGCCGGACTAGCGGCTTACAATGAGCAGTTCTTC.

The J gene is TRBJ1-4, the V gene TRBV23-1; weak D call: TRBD1 (6 bases). TRBV23-1 is marked as an open reading frame, function uncertain. The V end was cut by 4 bases, the J end by 2 bases, with 14 bases between. The CDR3 consists of 16 residues. CDR3 residues: CASSLNATGTNEKLFF. CDR3 DNA sequence: TGCGCCAGCAGTCTCAACGCAACAGGGACTAATGAAAAACTGTTTTTT.

This clone was observed a handful of times. This chain links TRBV28 with TRBJ2-1, with 9 positions matching TRBD1. The germline gives CDR1 MDHEN, CDR2 SYDVKM. Trimming cost V 6 bases and J 6 bases; bases outside gene matches: 15. The CDR3 is 17 amino acids. CDR3 sequence reads: CASSPRPGQGKGNEQFF. The CDR3 DNA is TGTGCCAGCAGCCCGCGACCCGGACAGGGGAAGGGCAATGAGCAGTTCTTC.

The V gene is TRBV6-6, the J gene TRBJ2-2; the match to TRBD1 covers 11 bases. Looked up from germline, CDR1 is MNHNY and CDR2 is SVGAGI (reference sequence). V gave up 5 bases and J gave up 8 bases; unmatched junction bases: 7. CDR3 length: 15 amino acids. The CDR3 DNA is TGTGCCAGCAGTGCGGAGGACAGGGGGCCGGGGGAGCTGTTTTTT. This sequence encodes CASSAEDRGPGELFF.

As regards this clone: A read error may produce the germline difference seen at one junction end. The chain employs TRBV6-6 and TRBJ1-1; perhaps TRBD1 as D (6 bases). This CDR3 is built from 15 residues. Germline V gene sequence: CDR1 MNHNY, CDR2 SVGAGI (reference sequence). The CDR3 sequence: CASSHSTTGSTEAFF. CDR3 nucleotides: TGTGCCAGCAGTCACTCTACAACAGGGAGTACTGAAGCTTTCTTT.

The chain links TRBV5-1 to TRBJ1-2; 8 nucleotides agree with TRBD1. V shed 5 bases and J 2 bases; nucleotides not matched to a gene: 8. The germline V gene encodes CDR1 SGHRS and CDR2 YFSETQ. CDR3 length: 15 residues. The CDR3 is CASSPGQGRNYGYTF. The CDR3 nucleotides read TGCGCCAGCAGTCCCGGACAGGGCAGAAACTATGGCTACACCTTC.

The chain employs TRBV6-1 and TRBJ1-2; a weak D match, TRBD1 (6 bases). The V gene's germline CDR1 is MNHNS and CDR2 SASEGT. CDR3 length equals 13 residues. Trimming took 10 bases from V and 4 from J, leaving 16 bases between them. CDR3 sequence: CATSRDKFYGYTF. CDR3 nucleotide sequence: TGTGCCACTTCACGGGACAAGTTCTATGGCTACACCTTC.

The chain links TRBV7-8 to TRBJ1-1; maybe TRBD1 (6 bases). The CDR3 sequence is 12 residues long. The V gene's germline CDR1 is SGHVS and CDR2 FQNEAQ. V was pared by 5 bases and J by 11 bases, with 15 bases between. Written as DNA, the CDR3 is TGTGCCAGCAGCCAGGCGGACAGACAGGCTTTCTTT. Translation: CASSQADRQAFF. Filled out from reference TRBV7-8 and TRBJ1-1, the complete variable domain reads GAGVSQSPRYKVAKRGQDVALRCDPISGHVSLFWYQQALGQGPEFLTYFQNEAQLDKSGLPSDRFFAERPEGSVSTLKIQRTQQEDSAVYLCASSQADRQAFFGQGTRLTVV.

This chain links TRBV4-2 with TRBJ2-5, with 8 bases aligning to TRBD2. The germline V gene encodes CDR1 LGHNA and CDR2 YNFKEQ. This CDR3 contains 16 residues. The V and J ends lost 1 base and 5 bases, in that order; junction bases with no gene match: 9. This CDR3 reads CASSQVAGGTAETQYF. CDR3 DNA sequence: TGTGCCAGCAGCCAAGTGGCGGGAGGAACAGCGGAGACCCAGTACTTC.

J is TRBJ2-5 and V is TRBV18; 7 bases agree with TRBD1. TRBJ2-7 explains the end of the DNA better; the J call may be wrong. Germline values: CDR1 KGHSH, CDR2 LQKENI. CDR3 length equals 14 residues. This chain's CDR3 is CASSAGTANYEQYF. The CDR3, as DNA: TGTGCCAGCTCAGCCGGGACAGCCAACTACGAGCAGTACTTC.

V is TRBV2 and J is TRBJ2-3; TRBD1 matches at 7 bases. Per germline, CDR1 SNHLY and CDR2 FYNNEI. Trimming at V came to 6 bases and at J to 0 bases, leaving 3 bases not matched to a gene. The CDR3 runs 14 residues. The DNA of the CDR3 is TGTGCCAGCAGGGACAGGACTAGCACAGATACGCAGTATTTT. As protein: CASRDRTSTDTQYF.

The chain is built from TRBV4-1 and TRBJ2-7, with a tentative D call TRBD1 (5 bases). The CDR3 covers 13 residues. Germline values: CDR1 MGHRA, CDR2 YSYEKL. The V end lost 1 base, the J end lost 6 bases, and 10 bases lay between the germline ends. The CDR3, as DNA: TGCGCCAGCAGCCAAGGAACAGGCACCGAGCAGTACTTC. This encodes CASSQGTGTEQYF.

This chain joins TRBV6-5 and TRBJ1-2; perhaps TRBD1 as D (6 bases). The V gene lost 0 bases and the J gene lost 4 bases, with 15 bases spanning the gap. The CDR3 has 16 amino acids. The V gene's germline CDR1 is MNHEY and CDR2 SVGAGI. The CDR3 nucleotides are TGTGCCAGCAGTTACTCGGGTGTCAGGGGTGGCTATGGCTACACCTTC. Protein: CASSYSGVRGGYGYTF.

Regarding this clone: Other nucleotide sequences from this sample produce the same CDR3. The chain is built from TRBV6-5 and TRBJ1-1, with 7 bases aligning to TRBD1. The CDR3 covers 13 residues. Germline CDR1 is MNHEY and CDR2 is SVGAGI. V trimming: 6 bases; J trimming: 10 bases; junction bases outside the gene matches: 11. CDR3 loop: CASRPGQALGAFF. In DNA form, the CDR3 reads TGTGCCAGCAGACCTGGACAGGCTCTGGGAGCTTTCTTT.